The rows below give T cell receptor beta chains drawn from one sample of a study of cytomegalovirus exposure and HLA in healthy donors. The table came from immunoSEQ multiplex PCR; TCRdb's copy has only in-frame clones and leaves some out. The sample has roughly 120,000 clones, less than 80% seen once; the top ten hold around 2.2%. The sequenced sample consisted of PBMCs. These receptors came from a woman in her 30s in good health and CMV-seronegative. Both conserved end residues are part of each CDR3. Fields, in order: CDR3 protein, V gene, J gene.

CDR3: CASSEQNHDTEAFF
V: TRBV6-1
J: TRBJ1-1

CDR3: CAWSGNSREKLFF
V: TRBV30
J: TRBJ1-4

CDR3: CASSSGIQDSGNTIYF
V: TRBV5-4
J: TRBJ1-3

CDR3: CASSLLSLPPNTGELFF
V: TRBV7-3
J: TRBJ2-2

CDR3: CASSQTSGRPSDTQYF
V: TRBV7-8
J: TRBJ2-3

CDR3: CASSLGDYQETQYF
V: TRBV7-2
J: TRBJ2-5

CDR3: CASSPRAGGSTDTQYF
V: TRBV28
J: TRBJ2-3

CDR3: CASSIQGGNTEAFF
V: TRBV19
J: TRBJ1-1

CDR3: CAWSVGQGISPLHF
V: TRBV30
J: TRBJ1-6

CDR3: CASSVDRGGSGNTIYF
V: TRBV9
J: TRBJ1-3

CDR3: CASSYSLQGLNEQFF
V: TRBV6-6
J: TRBJ2-1

CDR3: CASSTQDGNSYNEQFF
V: TRBV5-4
J: TRBJ2-1

CDR3: CASSSTSVAYEQYF
V: TRBV6-6
J: TRBJ2-7

CDR3: CASSVQGTGETDTQYF
V: TRBV9
J: TRBJ2-3

CDR3: CAISESGTGSSYTF
V: TRBV10-3
J: TRBJ1-2

CDR3: CASSAGTGGGNTEAFF
V: TRBV5-4
J: TRBJ1-1

CDR3: CASSLVPGTGGRETQYF
V: TRBV5-1
J: TRBJ2-5

CDR3: CASSVYGNEQFF
V: TRBV9
J: TRBJ2-1

CDR3: CASSSTGANTEAFF
V: TRBV28
J: TRBJ1-1

CDR3: CASKRQGAGANVLTF
V: TRBV23-1
J: TRBJ2-6

CDR3: CASISVGGSTEAFF
V: TRBV27
J: TRBJ1-1

CDR3: CASSILAVGTETQYF
V: TRBV2
J: TRBJ2-5

CDR3: CASSSIGDTEAFF
V: TRBV6-5
J: TRBJ1-1

CDR3: CATSRDFLGLAGGEDTQYF
V: TRBV15
J: TRBJ2-3

CDR3: CATSRDGRYNEQFF
V: TRBV15
J: TRBJ2-1

CDR3: CASSPGRERSYEQYF
V: TRBV27
J: TRBJ2-7

CDR3: CASSIQGNTEAFF
V: TRBV19
J: TRBJ1-1

CDR3: CAWKGVAGYEQYF
V: TRBV30
J: TRBJ2-7

CDR3: CASSGDGGDQPQHF
V: TRBV5-1
J: TRBJ1-5

CDR3: CASSLSATGGVGANEKLFF
V: TRBV5-1
J: TRBJ1-4

CDR3: CASSQQGDTQYF
V: TRBV11-3
J: TRBJ2-3

CDR3: CASSSRRYGYTF
V: TRBV19
J: TRBJ1-2

CDR3: CASSLRGLGSPLHF
V: TRBV5-6
J: TRBJ1-6

CDR3: CASSGGQGQSYNSPLHF
V: TRBV6-1
J: TRBJ1-6

CDR3: CASSWGTTNTEAFF
V: TRBV7-9
J: TRBJ1-1

CDR3: CASSEATGIYGYTF
V: TRBV6-1
J: TRBJ1-2

CDR3: CAGSVQVNTEAFF
V: TRBV6-5
J: TRBJ1-1

CDR3: CASSGGQGARYEQYF
V: TRBV19
J: TRBJ2-7

CDR3: CASEGQDGHEQYF
V: TRBV27
J: TRBJ2-7

CDR3: CASSSGQGYTEAFF
V: TRBV27
J: TRBJ1-1

CDR3: CASSQDRDNQPQHF
V: TRBV19
J: TRBJ1-5

CDR3: CASSLGGGRYEQYF
V: TRBV28
J: TRBJ2-7

CDR3: CASSLGSNTDTQYF
V: TRBV7-2
J: TRBJ2-3

CDR3: CASSPINIYNEQFF
V: TRBV28
J: TRBJ2-1

CDR3: CASARTRKDTQYF
V: TRBV13
J: TRBJ2-3

CDR3: CASSPSRDSSYEQYF
V: TRBV18
J: TRBJ2-7

CDR3: CASSFSGILNTEAFF
V: TRBV7-2
J: TRBJ1-1

CDR3: CAWSWGGGESEAFF
V: TRBV30
J: TRBJ1-1